The count of the clone carrying this T cell receptor beta chain is one. CDR3 size: 13 residues. The germline CDR1 and CDR2 sequences are DFQATT and SNEGSKA (reference sequence). V was trimmed by 3 bases and J by 4 bases, leaving 13 bases between them. The sample belongs to a study of patients and donors after allogeneic stem cell transplantation. MiXCR, applied by TCRdb to the RT-PCR reads, yields one record per CDR3 protein. The data contain about 74,000 distinct CDR3 sequences, approximately 25% of them singletons. Specimen: blood, either unsorted or a sorted T cell fraction (not recorded which). The rearrangement links TRBV20-1 to TRBJ2-7; no firm D call. The TCR originated in a human donor who was either an allogeneic HSCT recipient or a stem cell or donor lymphocyte infusion donor (not recorded which). It is not recorded whose cells these are; they may come from a transplant donor. CDR3 loop: CSASGRNGYEQYF. DNA for the CDR3: TGCAGTGCTAGTGGCAGGAACGGATACGAGCAGTACTTC.